Presented here are 21 T cell receptor beta chains from one specimen sequenced in a study of cytomegalovirus exposure and HLA in healthy donors. PCR employed 60 Vbeta and 13 Jbeta primers. Repertoires were generated with immunoSEQ multiplex PCR, while TCRdb's copy carries only in-frame clones and drops some. The profile shows under 150,000 clones, about 73% of them singletons. The sequenced material came from PBMCs. The receptors come from a human donor in good health.

The chain combines TRBV11-1 with TRBJ2-5, with 8 bases that match TRBD1. The V and J ends lost 6 bases and 5 bases, in that order; junction bases with no gene match: 5. Germline loops: CDR1 SGHAT, CDR2 FQDESV (reference sequence). The CDR3 covers 13 residues. CDR3 sequence: CASRATGVETQYF. DNA for the CDR3: TGTGCCAGCAGGGCGACAGGGGTCGAGACCCAGTACTTC.

The chain uses TRBV27 and TRBJ2-7; TRBD2 matches 7 bases. Germline CDR1 reads MNHEY; CDR2 reads SMNVEV (reference sequence). The CDR3 sequence is 14 residues long. The V gene end was trimmed by 6 bases and the J gene end by 3 bases; junction bases not matched to a gene: 8. The CDR3 nucleotides read TGTGCCAGCAGCAGATTCGGCGGGAGCTACGAGCAGTACTTC. The encoded protein is CASSRFGGSYEQYF.

The CDR3 bases are TGCGCCAGCAGTTCTTCCGGGACAGGGGTATTGAACTATGGCTACACCTTC. Its protein product is CASSSSGTGVLNYGYTF. The rearrangement uses TRBV4-1 and TRBJ1-2; 10 bases match TRBD1. This CDR3 has 17 residues. The ends lost 6 bases at V and 2 bases at J; junction bases unmatched: 12. Germline V gene data show CDR1 as MGHRA and CDR2 as YSYEKL.

The rearrangement links TRBV7-9 to TRBJ2-3; possibly TRBD2 for D (6 bases). The V end lost 5 bases, the J end lost 2 bases, and 14 bases lay between the germline ends. Germline V gene data show CDR1 as SEHNR and CDR2 as FQNEAQ (reference sequence). There are 15 residues in the CDR3. The CDR3 bases are TGTGCCAGCAGCAGCCGGGACTTCCACACAGATACGCAGTATTTT. Its protein product is CASSSRDFHTDTQYF.

The V and J genes are TRBV7-9 and TRBJ1-1; 8 bases match TRBD1. The germline V gene has CDR1 SEHNR and CDR2 FQNEAQ (reference sequence). The CDR3 runs 14 residues. The trim removed 2 bases at V and 8 bases at J, leaving 7 bases unmatched. The CDR3 loop is CASSLRTGLAEAFF. The CDR3 DNA reads TGTGCCAGCAGCTTAAGGACAGGGCTGGCCGAAGCTTTCTTT. Full variable domain (remainder filled in from reference TRBV7-9 and TRBJ1-1): DTGVSQNPRHKITKRGQNVTFRCDPISEHNRLYWYRQTLGQGPEFLTYFQNEAQLEKSRLLSDRFSAERPKGSFSTLEIQRTEQGDSAMYLCASSLRTGLAEAFFGQGTRLTVV.

V and J are TRBV29-1 and TRBJ2-3; D may be TRBD2 (6 bases). V was cut by 6 bases and J by 6 bases, with 13 bases left in between. This CDR3 has 12 residues. In germline, CDR1 is SQVTM, CDR2 ANQGSEA. CDR3 nucleotides: TGCAGCGTACCGCGGGCGGGGGATACGCAGTATTTT. It is translated as CSVPRAGDTQYF.

V gene TRBV6-4 combines with J gene TRBJ1-1, with D possibly matching TRBD1 (5 bases). The germline gives CDR1 MRHNA, CDR2 SNTAGT. Trimming took 7 bases from V and 0 from J, leaving 18 bases between them. This CDR3 is 16 amino acids long. The CDR3 DNA reads TGTGCCAGCAAATTGGACGGGGGGGTGGTGAACACTGAAGCTTTCTTT. It codes for CASKLDGGVVNTEAFF.

This clone has a handful of counts. The J gene is TRBJ1-5, the V gene TRBV5-6; 9 bases fit TRBD1. The germline gives CDR1 SGHDT, CDR2 YYEEEE. This CDR3 is 15 amino acids long. V lost 5 bases and J lost 5; bases outside the gene matches: 8. The CDR3: CASSPGTGIHQPQHF. The CDR3 DNA follows: TGTGCCAGCAGTCCCGGGACAGGGATCCATCAGCCCCAGCATTTT.

This clone was seen a few times. The chain joins TRBV5-4 to TRBJ1-1; tentative D call: TRBD1 (5 bases). The CDR3 runs to 14 residues. V dropped 4 bases and J dropped 8 bases, with 18 bases sitting between them. Germline V gene sequence: CDR1 SGHNT, CDR2 YYREEE (reference sequence). This CDR3 reads CASSVSDRSAEAFF. CDR3 nucleotide sequence: TGTGCCAGCAGCGTGAGCGACAGATCAGCCGAAGCTTTCTTT.

In regard to this clone: This specimen includes other DNA sequences encoding the same CDR3. The rearrangement uses TRBV5-1 and TRBJ2-7; no clear D gene. The ends were cut back, 2 bases at V and 0 bases at J, with 9 bases in the middle. This CDR3 has 14 amino acids. The germline V gene encodes CDR1 SGHRS and CDR2 YFSETQ. The CDR3 bases are TGCGCCAGCAGCTTATCCGGGTCCTCCTACGAGCAGTACTTC. Protein: CASSLSGSSYEQYF.

This rearrangement joins TRBV19 to TRBJ2-6; D not resolved. The CDR3 runs to 15 residues. Germline CDR1 reads LNHDA; CDR2 reads SQIVND (reference sequence). V was clipped by 3 bases and J by 4 bases, with 10 bases between them. The CDR3 DNA reads as TGTGCCAGTAGTATCTCGGTGAGGGGGGCCAACGTCCTGACTTTC. Its protein product is CASSISVRGANVLTF. Variable domain in full (rest from reference TRBV19 and TRBJ2-6): DGGITQSPKYLFRKEGQNVTLSCEQNLNHDAMYWYRQDPGQGLRLIYYSQIVNDFQKGDIAEGYSVSREKKESFPLTVTSAQKNPTAFYLCASSISVRGANVLTFGAGSRLTVL.

This chain joins TRBV30 and TRBJ1-5, with 8 bases fitting TRBD1. The CDR3 totals 13 residues. Trimming removed 2 bases from V and 5 bases from J; junction bases left unmatched: 2. Per germline, CDR1 GTSNPN and CDR2 SVGIG (reference sequence). The CDR3 reads CAWSQTGDQPQHF. The CDR3 DNA follows: TGTGCCTGGAGTCAGACAGGGGATCAGCCCCAGCATTTT.

V gene TRBV10-3 combines with J gene TRBJ2-2; unclear D gene. Trimming took 6 bases from V and 6 from J, leaving 11 bases between them. CDR1 is ENHRY and CDR2 is SYGVKD in the germline V gene. The CDR3 has 13 amino acids. Here the CDR3 reads CAIRNDAAGELFF. As DNA, the CDR3 is TGTGCCATCAGGAACGACGCGGCCGGGGAGCTGTTTTTT.

This clone was counted a few times. V usage is TRBV4-3 and J usage is TRBJ2-1, with 10 bases that match TRBD2. The CDR3 runs to 17 residues. CDR1 LGHNA and CDR2 YSLEER come from the germline V gene. The V gene end was trimmed by 0 bases and the J gene end by 2 bases; junction bases not matched to a gene: 4. The CDR3 DNA reads TGCGCCAGCAGCCAAGATCCTAGCGGGGGACCCTACAATGAGCAGTTCTTC. Translated: CASSQDPSGGPYNEQFF.

With respect to this clone: Other DNA sequences in the sample encode the same CDR3. The chain employs TRBV29-1 and TRBJ2-5; 9 bases align to TRBD1. The V gene's germline CDR1 is SQVTM and CDR2 ANQGSEA. Unmatched junction bases numbered 8, after V lost 2 bases and J lost 4 bases. This CDR3 comprises 15 residues. CDR3: CSVEPGQGRGETQYF. DNA of the CDR3: TGCAGCGTTGAACCGGGACAGGGTCGGGGAGAGACCCAGTACTTC.

The rearrangement links TRBV7-2 to TRBJ2-1; D perhaps matches TRBD2 (7 bases). The CDR3 runs to 17 residues. Germline assignment: CDR1 SGHTA and CDR2 FQGNSA. The ends were cut back, 0 bases at V and 6 bases at J, with 18 bases in the middle. CDR3 in amino acids: CASSLAGGGHPLNEQFF. Here the CDR3 DNA reads TGTGCCAGCAGCTTAGCCGGCGGGGGCCATCCCCTCAATGAGCAGTTCTTC.

The chain employs TRBV28 and TRBJ2-5; TRBD2 matches at 12 bases. The DNA end favors TRBJ2-7, so the J call may be wrong. CDR1 and CDR2 (germline): MDHEN, SYDVKM. The CDR3 is made up of 16 amino acids. The CDR3 spells CASRPGLAGPSYEQYF. CDR3 coding DNA: TGTGCCAGCAGGCCCGGACTAGCGGGACCTTCCTACGAGCAGTACTTC.

A few counts support this clone. The chain couples TRBV11-2 to TRBJ2-7; possible D gene TRBD2, 5 bases. This CDR3 spans 14 amino acids. Germline V gives CDR1 SGHAT, CDR2 FQNNGV. With 1 base removed from V and 4 bases from J, the gap between germline ends came to 11 bases. The CDR3 region is CASSLGEGLYEQYF. CDR3 in DNA: TGTGCCAGCAGCTTAGGAGAGGGCCTGTACGAGCAGTACTTC.

V gene TRBV15 combines with J gene TRBJ1-4; 9 nucleotides match TRBD1. J gave up 4 bases and V 3 bases, and 0 bases lay outside the gene matches. Germline V gives CDR1 LNHNV, CDR2 YYDKDF (reference sequence). The CDR3 spans 14 residues. The CDR3 loop is CATSRDRGNEKLFF. The CDR3 DNA sequence: TGTGCCACCAGCAGGGACAGGGGTAATGAAAAACTGTTTTTT.

This clone was seen only a few times. The rearrangement links TRBV4-2 to TRBJ1-6; D is possibly TRBD1 (6 bases). The CDR3 runs to 13 residues. The V gene's germline CDR1 is LGHNA and CDR2 YNFKEQ. Trimming shortened V by 6 bases and J by 5 bases, and 8 bases separated the two germline ends. CDR3 region: CASRRTDNSPLHF. The CDR3 nucleotides are TGTGCCAGCAGACGGACAGATAATTCACCCCTCCACTTT.

This clone appeared a few times. The rearrangement uses TRBV6-6 and TRBJ1-2; 7 bases line up with TRBD1. The CDR3 has 16 residues. Germline values: CDR1 MNHNY, CDR2 SVGAGI (reference sequence). Trimming took 7 bases from V and 7 from J; bases not matched to a gene: 18. The CDR3, as DNA: TGTGCCAGCACCTACATTTCTCGCGGACAGGCGCCTGGCTACACCTTC. Its protein is CASTYISRGQAPGYTF.